Described below is a single T cell receptor beta chain sequence and its context. The CDR3 runs to 14 residues. Germline assignment: CDR1 KGHSH and CDR2 LQKENI. V was shortened by 1 base and J by 6 bases, with 10 bases between the two germline ends. Per the original methods: Estimation of nucleated cell counts was performed using reference gene primer amplification. Clones were sequenced by immunoSEQ multiplex PCR, and TCRdb holds only the in-frame ones, with some missing. V and J calls and clone size are those listed in that table; D and trimming were worked out from the DNA. There are about 190,000 clones in the sample; around nine tenths occur only once, and 2.5% to 3.5% lies in the top ten. The data were obtained in a study of blood T cell repertoires in COVID-19. The overall study: Collection of acute and convalescent COVID-19 samples took place in the United States, Italy and Spain. T cells, B-cell-depleted T cells, or PBMCs supplied cDNA or gDNA.

The TCR comes from a man aged 40-55 years with active or convalescent COVID-19. Sequencing input: peripheral blood. This chain links TRBV18 with TRBJ1-5; D possibly corresponds to TRBD1 (5 bases). The CDR3 nucleotides read TGTGCCAGCTCACCACAACAGGATTTTCAGCCCCAGCATTTT. This translates into CASSPQQDFQPQHF. Full variable domain (missing parts from reference TRBV18 and TRBJ1-5): NAGVMQNPRHLVRRRGQEARLRCSPMKGHSHVYWYRQLPEEGLKFMVYLQKENIIDESGMPKERFSAEFPKEGPSILRIQQVVRGDSAAYFCASSPQQDFQPQHFGDGTRLSIL.